This TCR beta chain derives from a study of T cells in Graves' hyperthyroidism and ophthalmopathy. The study, taken as a whole, reports: Most thyroid clonotypes with frequency above 0.001 were detected in blood. The model anticipated ophthalmopathy a median about six months pre-onset.

This clonotype was recorded many times. Its antigen remains unidentified. V shed 3 bases and J shed 6 bases, with 6 bases lying between them. Germline V gene data show CDR1 as MDHEN and CDR2 as SYDVKM. CDR3 size: 11 residues. Regions amplified from RNA transcripts were the TCR beta CDR3 regions. The HTBI primer set served for first-round RT-PCR of the TCR CDR3. TCRdb itself ran the multiplex PCR reads through MiXCR, one entry per CDR3 protein. Of a few hundred thousand distinct CDR3 sequences listed, about 14% are singletons. Sequencing used blood. This sequence joins TRBV28 and TRBJ2-7; D is unclear. This receptor was taken from a woman aged 25 to 39 with Graves' ophthalmopathy. CDR3 region: CASSFKSEQYF. The CDR3 region has the DNA TGTGCCAGCAGTTTTAAGTCCGAGCAGTACTTC.